This TCR beta chain was documented in a study of cytomegalovirus exposure and HLA in healthy donors (dated by TCRdb to about 2017). General notes on the study: According to a later analysis, the 120 validation repertoires were produced on the same platform as the approximately 690 repertoires of the first cohort. The aim of the study was to test whether cataloging public T cell receptors could identify signatures of past pathogen exposure. A separate validation cohort of about 110 different subjects was used in addition to the roughly 670-subject first cohort. To predict cytomegalovirus infection status, the study combined high-throughput TCR immunosequencing, statistical association of individual TCRs with disease status, and machine learning. The paper as a whole reports these results and caveats: The authors suggested that the approach could potentially be extended to other disease states and immunological phenotypes. A total of fewer than 200 TCR beta chains were listed by the study as associated with cytomegalovirus. A few of the identified cytomegalovirus-associated TCR beta chains were confirmed in vitro to be specific for cytomegalovirus antigens. The classifier was reported to diagnose cytomegalovirus status with high specificity and sensitivity in both the original cohort and the validation cohort. A later analysis lacked HLA typing for the validation cohort, so it scored co-occurrence in that cohort across all 130 or so repertoires. Across donors, most TCR sequences were observed very rarely, whereas some public TCRs were present in many individuals. In a later analysis, TCRs clustered in the first cohort were found to also tend to co-occur in the 120 or so validation repertoires, with 90% to 95% of cluster scores above 0.

V is trimmed back by 4 bases and J by 5 bases, and the junction contains 10 bases that no gene match accounts for. From its cysteine to its phenylalanine, the CDR3 spans 17 amino acids. The CDR3 DNA has 51 bases and is translated from base 1. For CDR1 and CDR2, the germline V gene lists SGHDN and FVKESK. The library came from the immunoSEQ multiplex PCR assay. The published analysis was carried out like this. A statistical classification framework was built to diagnose cytomegalovirus status from the catalog of TCR beta chain sequences. The clones in this table, taken by TCRdb from immuneACCESS, are in-frame only. Not every clone is retained; where verified, under half of the shortfall comes from an unresolved V gene, and the cause of the rest is unknown. V, J and clone size reflect that table, while D and trimming were determined from the DNA. For this sample there are 280,000 or so clones; around 89% appear just once. The ten top clones hold about 0.86% of the sample.

The donors belonged to the validation cohort of under 150 subjects, which was separate from the approximately 680-subject first cohort. Concerning this clone itself: No antigen is known for it. One base away there is no much larger clone; base qualities are not given.

The sequenced material came from PBMCs. The receptor was derived from a woman aged 18-29 years in good health and CMV-seronegative. The chain employs TRBV14 and TRBJ2-2; the junction holds 10 bases that match TRBD1. The DNA sequence follows: TGTGCCAGCAGCCTGACGGGACAGGGGCCACTTACCGGGGAGCTGTTTTTT. It codes for CASSLTGQGPLTGELFF.